This TCR beta chain comes out of a study of T cells in Graves' hyperthyroidism and ophthalmopathy. This clonotype occurred many times. Its antigen is unidentified. Any symptoms of ophthalmopathy came after the first hyperthyroidism diagnosis, from which the blood sample dates. The CDR3 is 20 amino acids. Germline-derived CDR1 and CDR2 are SGHAT and FQNNGV. V lost 0 bases and J lost 0; bases outside the gene matches: 11. Amplified TCR beta CDR3 regions derived from RNA transcripts. The HTBI primer set was used in a first-round RT-PCR of the TCR CDR3. In TCRdb, the multiplex PCR reads were re-called with MiXCR into one record per CDR3 protein. The sample includes about 160,000 distinct CDR3 sequences, about 9% seen only once; the top ten take roughly a fifth. General study results and limits: In simple terms, a model built on 13 V-J features told ophthalmopathy apart from stable hyperthyroidism. Clonotypes that were expanded in thyroid above 0.001 mostly appeared in blood too.

This chain uses TRBV11-2 with TRBJ2-6; 7 nucleotides agree with TRBD1. Input material: blood. The receptor was isolated from a woman younger than 30 with Graves' hyperthyroidism that later progressed to Graves' ophthalmopathy. In DNA, the CDR3 is TGTGCCAGCAGCTTAGATCGTTGGACAGGCCTTTCCTCTGGGGCCAACGTCCTGACTTTC. Residues: CASSLDRWTGLSSGANVLTF.